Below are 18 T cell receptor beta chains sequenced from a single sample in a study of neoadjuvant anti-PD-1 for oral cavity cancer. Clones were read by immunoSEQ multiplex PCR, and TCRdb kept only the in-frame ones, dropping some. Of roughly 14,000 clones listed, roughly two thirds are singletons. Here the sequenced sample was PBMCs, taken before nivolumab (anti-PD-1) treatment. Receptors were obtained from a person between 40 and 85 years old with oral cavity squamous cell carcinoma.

CDR3 nucleotides: TGTGCCAGCAGCGGTGGAGGGAGCTCCTACAATGAGCAGTTCTTC. It translates to CASSGGGSSYNEQFF. The rearrangement uses TRBV7-9 and TRBJ2-1; D possibly corresponds to TRBD2 (6 bases). V lost 5 bases and J 0 bases, leaving 11 bases between the germline ends. The CDR3 spans 15 residues. Germline CDR1 is SEHNR and CDR2 is FQNEAQ (reference sequence).

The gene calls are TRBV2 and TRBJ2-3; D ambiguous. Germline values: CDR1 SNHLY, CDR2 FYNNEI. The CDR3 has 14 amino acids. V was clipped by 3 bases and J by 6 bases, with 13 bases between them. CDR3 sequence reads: CASSERRSADTQYF. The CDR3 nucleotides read TGTGCCAGCAGTGAGCGGCGGTCGGCGGATACGCAGTATTTT.

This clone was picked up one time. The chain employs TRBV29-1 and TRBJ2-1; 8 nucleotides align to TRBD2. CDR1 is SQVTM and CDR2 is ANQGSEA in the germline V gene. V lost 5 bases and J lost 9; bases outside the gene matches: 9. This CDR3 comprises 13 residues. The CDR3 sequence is CSVRIAGTVEQFF. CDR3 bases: TGCAGCGTTCGTATAGCGGGAACGGTTGAGCAGTTCTTC.

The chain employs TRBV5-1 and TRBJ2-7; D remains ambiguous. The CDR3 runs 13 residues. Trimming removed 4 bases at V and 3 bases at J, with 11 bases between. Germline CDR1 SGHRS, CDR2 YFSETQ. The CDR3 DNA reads TGCGCCAGCAGCCCCGCAAGTCTCTACGAGCAGTACTTC. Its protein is CASSPASLYEQYF.

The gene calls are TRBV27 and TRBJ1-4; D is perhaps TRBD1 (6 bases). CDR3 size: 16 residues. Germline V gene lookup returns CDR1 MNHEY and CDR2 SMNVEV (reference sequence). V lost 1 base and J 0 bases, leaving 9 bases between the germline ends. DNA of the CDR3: TGTGCCAGCAGTTTATGGGGGGCCTCAACTAATGAAAAACTGTTTTTT. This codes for CASSLWGASTNEKLFF.

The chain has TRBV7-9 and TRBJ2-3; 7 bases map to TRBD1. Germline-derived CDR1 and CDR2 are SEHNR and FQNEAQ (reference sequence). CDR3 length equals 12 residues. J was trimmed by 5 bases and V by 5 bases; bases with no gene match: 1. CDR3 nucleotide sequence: TGTGCCAGCAGCCGACAGGGAGATACGCAGTATTTT. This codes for CASSRQGDTQYF.

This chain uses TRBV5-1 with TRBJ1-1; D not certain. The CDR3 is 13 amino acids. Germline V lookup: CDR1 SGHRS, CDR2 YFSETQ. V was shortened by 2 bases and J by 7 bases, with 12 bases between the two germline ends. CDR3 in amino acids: CASSLTAEHEAFF. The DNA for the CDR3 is TGCGCCAGCAGCTTAACGGCAGAACATGAAGCTTTCTTT.

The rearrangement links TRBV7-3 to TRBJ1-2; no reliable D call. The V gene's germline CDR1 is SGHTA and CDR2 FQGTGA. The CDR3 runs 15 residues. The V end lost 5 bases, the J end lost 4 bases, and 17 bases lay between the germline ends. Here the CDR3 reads CASSPRATSFYGYTF. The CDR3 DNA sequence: TGTGCCAGCAGCCCCCGGGCGACCTCCTTCTATGGCTACACCTTC.

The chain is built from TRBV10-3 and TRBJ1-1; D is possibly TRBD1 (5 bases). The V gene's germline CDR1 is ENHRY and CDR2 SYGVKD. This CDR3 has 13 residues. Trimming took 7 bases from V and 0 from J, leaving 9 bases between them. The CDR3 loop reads CAITLGVNTEAFF. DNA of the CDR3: TGTGCCATCACATTGGGGGTGAACACTGAAGCTTTCTTT.

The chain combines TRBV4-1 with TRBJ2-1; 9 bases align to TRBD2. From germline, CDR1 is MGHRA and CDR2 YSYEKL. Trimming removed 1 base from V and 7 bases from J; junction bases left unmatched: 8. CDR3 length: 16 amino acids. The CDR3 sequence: CASSQGQAGGFNEQFF. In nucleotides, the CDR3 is TGCGCCAGCAGCCAAGGGCAAGCGGGGGGCTTTAATGAGCAGTTCTTC.

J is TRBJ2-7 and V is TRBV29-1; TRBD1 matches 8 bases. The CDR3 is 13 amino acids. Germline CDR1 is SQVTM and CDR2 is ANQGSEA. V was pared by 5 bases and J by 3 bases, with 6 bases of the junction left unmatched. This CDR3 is CSVQGAAGYEQYF. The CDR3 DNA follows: TGCAGCGTTCAGGGGGCGGCCGGCTACGAGCAGTACTTC.

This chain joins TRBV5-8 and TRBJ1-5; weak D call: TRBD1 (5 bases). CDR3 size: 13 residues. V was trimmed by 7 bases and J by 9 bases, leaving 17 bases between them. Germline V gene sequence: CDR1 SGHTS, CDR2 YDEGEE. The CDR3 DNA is TGTGCCAGCGCCTGGGGGAATGAGTGGCCCCAGCATTTT. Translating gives CASAWGNEWPQHF.

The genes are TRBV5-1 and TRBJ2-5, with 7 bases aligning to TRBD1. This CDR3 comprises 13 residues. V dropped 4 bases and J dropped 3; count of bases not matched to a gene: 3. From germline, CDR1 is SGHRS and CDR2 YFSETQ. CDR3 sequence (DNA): TGCGCCAGCAGCCGTACAGGGGAAGAGACCCAGTACTTC. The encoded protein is CASSRTGEETQYF.

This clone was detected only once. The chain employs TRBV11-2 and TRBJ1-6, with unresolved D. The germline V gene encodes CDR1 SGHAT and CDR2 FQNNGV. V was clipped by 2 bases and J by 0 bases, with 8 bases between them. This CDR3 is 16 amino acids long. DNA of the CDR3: TGTGCCAGCAGCTTACTAGGGAGCTCCTATAATTCACCCCTCCACTTT. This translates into CASSLLGSSYNSPLHF.

The CDR3 spells CSVPGLAGVTDTQYF. As DNA, the CDR3 is TGCAGCGTTCCCGGACTAGCGGGAGTCACAGATACGCAGTATTTT. The J gene is TRBJ2-3, the V gene TRBV29-1; the match to TRBD2 covers 13 bases. This CDR3 is built from 15 residues. Germline V gene lookup returns CDR1 SQVTM and CDR2 ANQGSEA. V trimming: 5 bases; J trimming: 2 bases; junction bases outside the gene matches: 4.

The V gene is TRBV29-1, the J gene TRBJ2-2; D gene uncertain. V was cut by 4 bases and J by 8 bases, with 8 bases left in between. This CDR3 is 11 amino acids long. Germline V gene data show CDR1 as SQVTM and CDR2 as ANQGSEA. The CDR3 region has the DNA TGCAGCGTTGTATCTGCGGGGGAGCTGTTTTTT. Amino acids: CSVVSAGELFF.

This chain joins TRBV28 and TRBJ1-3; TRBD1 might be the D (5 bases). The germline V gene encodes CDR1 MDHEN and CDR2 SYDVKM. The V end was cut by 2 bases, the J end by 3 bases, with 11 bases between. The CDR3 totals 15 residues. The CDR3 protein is CASSLLRGFGNTIYF. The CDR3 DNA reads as TGTGCCAGCAGTTTACTGCGGGGGTTTGGAAACACCATATATTTT.

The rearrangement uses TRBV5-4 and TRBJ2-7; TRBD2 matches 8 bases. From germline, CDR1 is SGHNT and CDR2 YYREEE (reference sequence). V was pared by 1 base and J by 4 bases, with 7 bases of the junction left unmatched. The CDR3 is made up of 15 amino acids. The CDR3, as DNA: TGTGCCAGCAGCTTGACAGCTAGCGGGTCTTACGAGCAGTACTTC. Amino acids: CASSLTASGSYEQYF.